This T cell receptor beta chain is drawn from a study of CD8+ T cells in alopecia areata. Background on the study: The SALT score measured affected scalp surface percentage in treated patients.

Investigators isolated RNA and reverse transcribed it into cDNA to act as the sequencing template. The data were produced by immunoSEQ multiplex PCR, yet TCRdb's version contains in-frame clones alone and is incomplete. The sample lists roughly 200,000 clones; approximately 55% were seen once. The length of the CDR3 is 15 residues. CDR1 SNHLY and CDR2 FYNNEI come from the germline V gene. The V gene lost 1 base and the J gene lost 3 bases, with 12 bases spanning the gap. Indicated treatment: oral pan-JAK inhibitor, 5-10 mg twice daily. The specimen comprised CD8+ T cells sorted from blood, sampled at week 24, from a patient treated with tofacitinib. This chain links TRBV2 with TRBJ1-2; maybe TRBD1 (6 bases). This receptor was taken from a human donor with alopecia areata. The CDR3 nucleotides read TGTGCCAGCAGTGAAGGCCTGGAGGGGGACTATGGCTACACCTTC. Translation: CASSEGLEGDYGYTF.